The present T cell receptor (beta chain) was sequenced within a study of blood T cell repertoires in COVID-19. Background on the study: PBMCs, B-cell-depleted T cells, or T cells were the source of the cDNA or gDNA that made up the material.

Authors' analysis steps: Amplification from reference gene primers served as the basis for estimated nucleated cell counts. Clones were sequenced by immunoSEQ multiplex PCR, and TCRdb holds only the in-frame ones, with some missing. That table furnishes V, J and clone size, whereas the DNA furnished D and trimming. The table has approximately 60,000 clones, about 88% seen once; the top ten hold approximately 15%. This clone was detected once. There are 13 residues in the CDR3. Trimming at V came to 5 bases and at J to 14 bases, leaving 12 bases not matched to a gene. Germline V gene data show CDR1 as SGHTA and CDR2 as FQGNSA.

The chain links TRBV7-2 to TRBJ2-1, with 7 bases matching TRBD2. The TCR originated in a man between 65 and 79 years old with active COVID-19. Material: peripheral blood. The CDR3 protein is CASSEDSEAGKFF. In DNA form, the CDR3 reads TGTGCCAGCAGCGAAGACTCAGAAGCGGGAAAGTTCTTC.